One T cell receptor (beta chain) is described in this entry. Antigen unknown. This entry belongs to a study of T-cell reconstitution after alpha-beta-depleted transplantation in children. Study-level findings and limits: At one year after transplant, newly produced T cells mostly accounted for T-cell counts and diversity. Some patients' high day-60 TCRbeta diversity was attributed to recipient cells surviving conditioning. About two months after transplant, alpha-beta T cells reportedly came from several hundred expanded graft clones.

With V trimmed by 4 bases and J by 5 bases, 12 bases remained unmatched. The germline CDR1 and CDR2 sequences are LNHDA and SQIVND (reference sequence). The CDR3 runs 17 residues. The TCRbeta library was prepared with unique molecular identifiers. Each CDR3 protein is one row after TCRdb ran MiXCR on the PCR reads. This table holds over 100,000 distinct CDR3 sequences, 10% found once. This chain connects TRBV19 to TRBJ2-2; TRBD2 matches 8 bases. This sequence was found in a boy between 2 and 15 years old with acute lymphoblastic leukemia, due to receive a stem cell transplant. The sample in question was PBMCs, obtained before TCRalphabeta/CD19-depleted stem cell transplant. This CDR3 is CASSTPRAGGSTGELFF. As DNA, the CDR3 is TGTGCCAGTAGTACCCCGCGGGCGGGGGGTAGTACCGGGGAGCTGTTTTTT.